This entry concerns a single T cell receptor (beta chain). Antigen unknown. V dropped 4 bases and J dropped 0; count of bases not matched to a gene: 14. Germline loops: CDR1 MNHNS, CDR2 SASEGT. CDR3 length equals 19 residues. These data are taken from a study of PD-1 blockade in classical Hodgkin lymphoma. This table comes from immunoSEQ multiplex PCR, and its TCRdb copy is limited to in-frame clones, with some not included. The repertoire includes 25,000 to 30,000 clones, roughly nine tenths of them detected once, and less than 0.5% sits in the top ten. Time point given: cycle 4 day 1 (C4D1), after five to seven weeks of nivolumab. Relapse after autologous stem cell transplantation occurred in every patient, and brentuximab vedotin exposure varied. From thawed PBMCs, CD4+ T cells were purified using magnetic negative selection. Study-wide results and caveats: According to reports, newly diagnosed patients had lower baseline TCR diversity than healthy donors, and relapsed/refractory patients had lower baseline TCR diversity still. Some patients began nivolumab under 1 year after ASCT. These patients were excluded from later analyses. Those achieving complete response showed baseline diversity like newly diagnosed patients.

The receptor was isolated from a human donor with classical Hodgkin lymphoma. The rearrangement uses TRBV6-1 and TRBJ1-4; 7 bases agree with TRBD1. Specimen: CD4+ T cells from blood, collected before the fourth cycle of nivolumab. In DNA form, the CDR3 reads TGTGCCAGCAGTGTCCATCCGGGACAGCTCCTTGCAACTAATGAAAAACTGTTTTTT. Its protein is CASSVHPGQLLATNEKLFF.